This TCR beta chain was identified during a study of CD8+ T cells in alopecia areata (dated by TCRdb to 2016 to 2019). Regarding the research as a whole: Treated patients were enrolled in an open-label pilot trial of oral tofacitinib at 5 to 10 mg twice daily for moderate-to-severe alopecia areata. Patients stayed on tofacitinib for 6 to 18 months and then had 6 months of follow-up off drug so that delayed response and recurrence could be assessed. The study used high-throughput TCRbeta sequencing to examine T cell clonal expansion in alopecia areata, in both the C3H/HeJ mouse model and human patients. Human TCRbeta sequencing covered scalp tissue and sorted CD4+ and CD8+ peripheral blood T cells from patchy and totalis/universalis alopecia areata patients and healthy controls. Biopsies were taken from tofacitinib-treated patients at baseline and at 4 and 24 weeks of treatment, and a later scalp biopsy was taken in several of the tofacitinib-treated patients. Scalp clonality was compared across normal scalp (n=4), patchy alopecia areata scalp (n=8), and alopecia totalis/universalis scalp (n=8). RNA came from the PAXgene miRNA kit for fixed scalp, the miRNeasy kit for PBMCs, and the RNeasy kit for mouse skin. immunoSEQ multiplex PCR using 35 Vbeta forward primers and 13 Jbeta reverse primers was used to amplify TCRbeta CDR3 regions. What the research found in general, with its limitations: TCR sequences shared between patients were less clear than in mice, possibly partly because of HLA diversity in the patient population. Resident alphabeta T cells in normal human skin are also sequenced, complicating scalp TCR repertoire analysis, unlike mouse skin dominated by gammadelta T cells. Higher clonality and more expanded CD8+ clones were observed in lesional scalp than in normal scalp, particularly in alopecia totalis/universalis, a finding suggestive of antigenic drive.

Of note for this clone: The specificity of this receptor is unknown. Base qualities are not at hand, and no much larger clone is one base apart. The sample carries other DNA sequences with the same CDR3.

V is cut by 1 base and J by 8 bases, and the space between the germline ends is 7 bases. Per the germline V gene, SGHRS is the CDR1 and YFSETQ is the CDR2. CDR3 length: 12 amino acids, cysteine to phenylalanine. The DNA shown is the 36-base CDR3, in frame from base 1. Libraries came from the immunoSEQ multiplex PCR assay. RNA was extracted from all samples and reverse transcribed into cDNA as template for TCR sequencing. SuperScript III was used to make first-strand cDNA, primed with a 2:1 mix of oligo-dT and random hexamers. A synthetic immune receptor repertoire was used to gauge amplification bias, and whatever bias remained was removed computationally. The authors processed their data as follows. After raw reads were preprocessed to remove errors, the CDR3 was defined following IMGT conventions as running from the conserved cysteine to phenylalanine. Clonality was computed by normalizing Shannon entropy by log2 of the number of productive unique TCRs and subtracting the result from 1. Whether each scalp clone was CD4 or CD8 was inferred by checking scalp TCRbeta sequences against the CD4 and CD8 repertoires from sorted blood. TCRdb's version of the immuneACCESS table is confined to in-frame rearrangements and falls short of the full clone set. An unresolved V gene accounts for under half of the shortfall where checked; the remainder is of unknown origin. V, J and clone size reflect that table, while D and trimming were determined from the DNA. The sample has 150,000 to 200,000 clones on record, just over 65% of them singletons. The top ten constitute 9.5% to 12% of the sample.

The time point label of this sample denotes: baseline before oral tofacitinib. Peripheral blood and lesional scalp punch biopsies were obtained from patients with alopecia areata. PBMCs were isolated by density centrifugation and stained for CD3, CD4 and CD8, after which CD4+ and CD8+ T cells were sorted on a FACSAria. The chain was built from TRBV5-1 and TRBJ2-1; the D region is possibly TRBD1 or TRBD2, each matching across 5 bases. Specimen: CD8+ T cells sorted from blood, collected at week 0. This TCR came from a human donor with alopecia areata. The CDR3 here reads CASSLRGDEQFF. The nucleotide sequence is TGCGCCAGCAGCTTGAGGGGAGATGAGCAGTTCTTC.